Here is one T cell receptor beta chain with its context. The antigen remains undetermined. At one boundary the junction diverges from the germline segment, which might be a read error. The data originate from a study of tumor-infiltrating lymphocytes in primary liver carcinoma. The overall study: Tumors, staged T1-T3 N0M0, spanned about 4.2 to 10 cm.

Alongside blood RNA obtained from unsorted whole blood, germline DNA was also extracted. Study outcomes and limitations: The top-250-clone fraction was significantly higher in tumors than in blood (p = 0.039). Because of bulk unsorted sampling, CD4+ and CD8+ repertoires were not subjected to comparison.

Looked up from germline, CDR1 is MRHNA and CDR2 is SNTAGT. This CDR3 is built from 14 residues. The authors made TCR beta cDNA from 500 to 600 ng total RNA with a constant-region primer. It was through three nested multiplex PCR rounds of slightly modified ARM-PCR that TCR beta libraries arose. In the first two PCR rounds, TRBV1-TRBV30 forward primers were paired with a C-beta reverse primer, and each round lasted approximately 9 cycles. TCRdb processed the multiplex PCR reads anew with MiXCR; each CDR3 protein has one entry. There are nearly 200,000 distinct CDR3 sequences in the sample; around 60% occur only once, and 7% to 8.5% lies in the top ten.

The V gene is TRBV6-4, the J gene TRBJ2-3; D may be TRBD1 (5 bases). Sequencing was performed on peripheral blood. The TCR comes from a woman aged 55-69 years with primary liver carcinoma and hepatitis B virus infection. Here the CDR3 reads CAISPTANTDAQYF. The CDR3 DNA follows: TGTGCCATCTCGCCGACAGCGAACACAGATGCGCAGTATTTT.